The 10 T cell receptor beta chains below all came from one sample that was sequenced in a study of control samples from healthy donors and cancer patients. Clones were sequenced by immunoSEQ multiplex PCR, and TCRdb holds only the in-frame ones, with some missing. Of about 57,000 clones in the sample, about 91% were seen once. The sequenced sample was PBMCs. The receptor set was obtained from a young man with colorectal cancer.

The J gene is TRBJ1-4, the V gene TRBV4-3; TRBD1 is a possible D gene (6 bases). Germline V gene data show CDR1 as LGHNA and CDR2 as YSLEER. The CDR3 extends over 16 amino acids. Trimming removed 0 bases from V and 8 bases from J, with 16 bases in between. The CDR3 nucleotides read TGCGCCAGCAGCCAAGACGCAAGGGGGGGTAAGGAAAAACTGTTTTTT. Translation: CASSQDARGGKEKLFF.

This clone was recorded once. For the CDR3, the DNA is TGTGCCAGCAGCAAAACAGGGGCGAGGGTCTACAATGAGCAGTTCTTC. The encoded protein is CASSKTGARVYNEQFF. This chain links TRBV7-9 with TRBJ2-1; 7 nucleotides align to TRBD1. The length of the CDR3 is 16 residues. Germline V gene sequence: CDR1 SEHNR, CDR2 FQNEAQ (reference sequence). The trim removed 5 bases at V and 3 bases at J, leaving 10 bases unmatched.

This sequence joins TRBV4-3 and TRBJ2-2; TRBD1 is a possible D gene (7 bases). Between the trimmed V and J ends, which lost 2 bases and 4 bases, there was a span of 14 bases. Germline V lookup: CDR1 LGHNA, CDR2 YSLEER. This CDR3 contains 16 residues. CDR3 sequence (DNA): TGCGCCAGCAGCCAAATCAGGGGGGACGGCACCGGGGAGCTGTTTTTT. Its protein is CASSQIRGDGTGELFF.

The rearrangement uses TRBV6-5 and TRBJ2-6, with TRBD2 identical over 10 bases. Trimming at V came to 8 bases and at J to 2 bases, leaving 3 bases not matched to a gene. Germline loops: CDR1 MNHEY, CDR2 SVGAGI. CDR3 length: 15 residues. The CDR3 is CASQSGGAGANVLTF. CDR3 bases: TGTGCCAGCCAAAGCGGGGGGGCTGGGGCCAACGTCCTGACTTTC.

The chain recombines TRBV4-1 with TRBJ1-4, with D hard to call. Germline values: CDR1 MGHRA, CDR2 YSYEKL. Trimming removed 4 bases from V and 10 bases from J, with 13 bases in between. The CDR3 covers 13 residues. The CDR3 sequence: CASSLIGWAKLFF. In DNA form, the CDR3 reads TGCGCCAGCAGCCTAATCGGGTGGGCAAAACTGTTTTTT.

The chain's CDR3 is CAWSVTAILNSPLHF. CDR3 bases: TGTGCCTGGAGTGTGACCGCAATCCTTAATTCACCCCTCCACTTT. The chain recombines TRBV30 with TRBJ1-6; D remains unclear. Between the trimmed V and J ends, which lost 0 bases and 6 bases, there was a span of 12 bases. The germline gives CDR1 GTSNPN, CDR2 SVGIG (reference sequence). The CDR3 is made up of 15 amino acids.

Note on this clone: A read error may account for a junction end that differs from germline. The chain joins TRBV3-1 (or the pseudogene TRBV3-2) to TRBJ2-3, with D perhaps assigned TRBD1 or TRBD2 (5 bases each). The CDR3 is made up of 21 amino acids. From germline, CDR1 is LGHDT and CDR2 YNNKEL (reference sequence). CDR3 sequence reads: CACSQGRAAPGTKFLGPTQYF. The CDR3 region has the DNA TGTGCCTGCAGCCAAGGTAGAGCGGCCCCCGGGACCAAATTCCTCGGCCCTACGCAGTATTTT.

The V call is TRBV4-1, the J call TRBJ1-2; unclear D gene. This CDR3 is 15 amino acids long. Trimming took 5 bases from V and 4 from J, leaving 17 bases between them. Germline V gene data show CDR1 as MGHRA and CDR2 as YSYEKL. The CDR3 here is CASSSGPPPSYGYTF. The CDR3 DNA sequence: TGCGCCAGCAGCTCCGGACCGCCCCCCAGCTATGGCTACACCTTC.

V and J are TRBV18 and TRBJ2-2; TRBD1 agrees at 8 bases. The CDR3 is made up of 15 amino acids. The V segment lost 3 bases and the J segment 1 base; nucleotides outside the gene matches: 1. Germline CDR1 and CDR2: KGHSH and LQKENI. CDR3 nucleotides: TGTGCCAGCTCACCTGGGACAGGGAACACCGGGGAGCTGTTTTTT. Amino acid sequence: CASSPGTGNTGELFF.

The chain uses TRBV19 and TRBJ1-2, with TRBD1 matching over 7 bases. The V gene end was trimmed by 5 bases and the J gene end by 0 bases; junction bases not matched to a gene: 12. Germline V gene lookup returns CDR1 LNHDA and CDR2 SQIVND (reference sequence). This CDR3 has 17 amino acids. CDR3 amino acids: CASSPLQGPGANYGYTF. The DNA of the CDR3 is TGTGCCAGTAGTCCGTTACAGGGGCCCGGGGCTAACTATGGCTACACCTTC.